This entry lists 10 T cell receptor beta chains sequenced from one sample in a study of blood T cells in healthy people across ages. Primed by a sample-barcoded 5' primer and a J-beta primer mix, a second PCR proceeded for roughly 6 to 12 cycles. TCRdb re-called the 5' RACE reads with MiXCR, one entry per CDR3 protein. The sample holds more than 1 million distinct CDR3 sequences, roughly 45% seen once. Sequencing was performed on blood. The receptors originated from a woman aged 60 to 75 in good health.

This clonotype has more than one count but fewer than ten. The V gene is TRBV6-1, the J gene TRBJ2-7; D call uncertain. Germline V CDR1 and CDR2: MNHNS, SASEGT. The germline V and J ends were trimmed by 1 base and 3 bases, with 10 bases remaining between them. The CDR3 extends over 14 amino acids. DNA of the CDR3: TGTGCCAGCAGTGAAGGGGCTCGAATCTACGAGCAGTACTTC. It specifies CASSEGARIYEQYF.

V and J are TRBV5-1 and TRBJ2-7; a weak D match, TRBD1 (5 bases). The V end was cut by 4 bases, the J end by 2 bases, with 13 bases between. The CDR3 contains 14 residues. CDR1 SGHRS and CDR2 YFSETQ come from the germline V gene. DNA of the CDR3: TGCGCCAGCAGCGTGGGGCAGGAGCCCTACGAGCAGTACTTC. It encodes CASSVGQEPYEQYF.

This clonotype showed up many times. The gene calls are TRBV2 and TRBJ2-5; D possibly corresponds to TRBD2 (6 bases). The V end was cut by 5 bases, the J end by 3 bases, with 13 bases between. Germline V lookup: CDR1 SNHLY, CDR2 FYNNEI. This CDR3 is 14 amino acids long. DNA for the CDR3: TGTGCCAGCAGTCGGGACTCGGGTGAAGAGACCCAGTACTTC. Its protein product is CASSRDSGEETQYF.

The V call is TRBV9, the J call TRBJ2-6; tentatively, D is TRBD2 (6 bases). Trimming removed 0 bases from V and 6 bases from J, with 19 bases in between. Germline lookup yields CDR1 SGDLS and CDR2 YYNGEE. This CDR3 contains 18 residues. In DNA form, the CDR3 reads TGTGCCAGCAGCGTAGAATGGAGGGGCGAGTTGCTGGCCAACGTCCTGACTTTC. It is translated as CASSVEWRGELLANVLTF.

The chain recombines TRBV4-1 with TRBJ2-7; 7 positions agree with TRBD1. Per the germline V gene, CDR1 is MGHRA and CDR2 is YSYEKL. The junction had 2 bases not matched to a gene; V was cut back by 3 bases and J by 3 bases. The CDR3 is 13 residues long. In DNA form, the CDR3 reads TGCGCCAGCAGCCACGGGACAGTCTACGAGCAGTACTTC. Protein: CASSHGTVYEQYF.

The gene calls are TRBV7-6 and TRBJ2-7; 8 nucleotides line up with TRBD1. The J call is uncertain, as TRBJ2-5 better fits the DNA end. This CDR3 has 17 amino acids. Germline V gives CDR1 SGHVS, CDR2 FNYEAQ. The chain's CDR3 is CASSLAVTTGDWETQYF. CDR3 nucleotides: TGTGCCAGCAGCTTAGCAGTTACGACAGGGGATTGGGAGACCCAGTACTTC.

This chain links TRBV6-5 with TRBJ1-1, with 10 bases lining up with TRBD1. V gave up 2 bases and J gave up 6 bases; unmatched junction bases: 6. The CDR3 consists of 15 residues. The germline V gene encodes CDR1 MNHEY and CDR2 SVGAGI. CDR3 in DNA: TGTGCCAGCAGTTACGTGACAGGGGGCAGCGCTGAAGCTTTCTTT. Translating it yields CASSYVTGGSAEAFF.

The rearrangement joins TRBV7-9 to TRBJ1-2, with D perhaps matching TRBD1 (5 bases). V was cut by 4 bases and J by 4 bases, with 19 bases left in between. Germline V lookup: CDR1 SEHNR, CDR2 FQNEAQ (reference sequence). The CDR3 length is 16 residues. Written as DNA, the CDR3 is TGTGCCAGCAGCTACCTCACGGCAGGGATACCCTATGGCTACACCTTC. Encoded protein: CASSYLTAGIPYGYTF.

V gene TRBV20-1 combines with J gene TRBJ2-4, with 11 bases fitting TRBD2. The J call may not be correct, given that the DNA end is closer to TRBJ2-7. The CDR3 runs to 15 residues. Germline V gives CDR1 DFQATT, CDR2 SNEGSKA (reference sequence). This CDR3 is CSARTSGGRTYEQYF. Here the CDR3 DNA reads TGCAGTGCTAGAACTAGCGGGGGCCGTACCTACGAGCAGTACTTC.

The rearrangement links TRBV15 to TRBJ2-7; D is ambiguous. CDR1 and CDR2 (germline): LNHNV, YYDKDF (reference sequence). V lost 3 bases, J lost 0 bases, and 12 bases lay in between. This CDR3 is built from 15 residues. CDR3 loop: CATSRSQISSYEQYF. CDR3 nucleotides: TGTGCCACCAGCAGGAGTCAGATCAGCTCCTACGAGCAGTACTTC.